Below, one T cell receptor beta chain is given with its context. One end of the junction does not line up with germline, which may come from a read error. The entry originates in a study of human T cells and chemical hapten exposure. Overall study: Patients additionally received therapeutic doses of diphenylcyclopropenone on the scalp once a week, and this continued throughout the approximately 25-week study.

Time point indicated: patch test 2, 6 weeks after DPC sensitization. Treatment: therapeutic diphenylcyclopropenone sensitization with weekly scalp DPC. This CDR3 spans 15 amino acids. Germline CDR1 is SGHTA and CDR2 is FQGNSA. Individual cDNA molecules in this library carried unique molecular identifiers. TCRdb reanalysed the RACE reads using MiXCR and keeps one entry per CDR3 protein. The profile covers under 100,000 distinct CDR3 sequences, with roughly 10% appearing a single time and 2.5% to 4% taken by the ten largest. The sample in question was whole blood, obtained in connection with sensitization to the hapten diphenylcyclopropenone (DPC). The chain joins TRBV7-2 to TRBJ1-1, with 7 bases identical to TRBD1. The clonotype originates from a woman in her thirties or forties with alopecia areata. Some clones in this sample may be carry-over from other donors' samples. DNA for the CDR3: TGTGCCAGCGGCTTGATGCAGGGGGGAGGCACTGAAGCTTTCTTT. Its protein product is CASGLMQGGGTEAFF.